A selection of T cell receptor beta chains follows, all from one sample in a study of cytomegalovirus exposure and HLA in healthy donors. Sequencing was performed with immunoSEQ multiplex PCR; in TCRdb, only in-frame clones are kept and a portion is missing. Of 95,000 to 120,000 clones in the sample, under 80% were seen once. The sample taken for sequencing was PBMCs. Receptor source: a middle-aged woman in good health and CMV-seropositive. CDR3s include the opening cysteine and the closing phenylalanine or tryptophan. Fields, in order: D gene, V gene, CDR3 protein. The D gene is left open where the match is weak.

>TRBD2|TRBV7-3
CASSFGLAVDTQYF
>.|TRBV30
CAWTRGWTEAFF
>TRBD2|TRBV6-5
CASKRGGSYNEQFF
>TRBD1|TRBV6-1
CASSDLDRGYGYTF
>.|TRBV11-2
CASSLDVYEQYF
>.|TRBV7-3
CASSLTGLANEQFF
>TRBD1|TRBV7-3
CASSLTRQGKQFF
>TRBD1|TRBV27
CASSSLPQGQGGMNTEAFF
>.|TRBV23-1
CASSQPIDLGGDEKLFF
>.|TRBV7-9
CASSLGPSQQYF
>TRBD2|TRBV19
CASRPRSSGATGELFF
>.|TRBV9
CASSGGRIGSYNEQFF
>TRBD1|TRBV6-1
CASSRNRGGIYEQYF
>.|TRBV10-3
CATASPTGTEAFF
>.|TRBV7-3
CASSQGRQQFF
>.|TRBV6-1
CASSERTGANEQFF
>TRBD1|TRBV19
CASSLLGTETYEQYF
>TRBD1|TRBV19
CASSMRTGSPRGEKLFF
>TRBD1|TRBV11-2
CASSSGTADPRYGYTF
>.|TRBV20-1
CSARGYEQYF
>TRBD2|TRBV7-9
CASRSRTSRTDTQYF
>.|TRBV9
CASSDLDSLTEAFF
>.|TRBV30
CAWSLTSFNEQFF
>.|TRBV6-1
CAYLPGQPGKGYTF
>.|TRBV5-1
CASRRGTADQETQYF
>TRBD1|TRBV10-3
CAINPTGGNTEAFF
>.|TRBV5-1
CASSLLVGVTGIGELFF
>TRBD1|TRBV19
CASTAQGQGANSPLHF
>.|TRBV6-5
CASSYSQGKGNTEAFF
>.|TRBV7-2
CASSLGSTGETQYF
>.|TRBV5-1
CASSAQGYGYTF
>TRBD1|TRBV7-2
CASSRTGSYNSPLHF
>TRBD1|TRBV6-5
CASSYYEGAAQPQHF
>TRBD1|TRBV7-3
CASSPGTGRLSNQPQHF
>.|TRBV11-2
CASSLRWGPRETQYF
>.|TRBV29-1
CSVDSPGQGTDTQYF
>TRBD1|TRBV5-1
CASSLSGTGVNEKLFF
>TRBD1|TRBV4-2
CASSQAGQGGTDTQYF
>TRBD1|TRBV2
CASSGSGTARNQPQHF
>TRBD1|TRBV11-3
CASADRVNTEAFF